This TCR beta chain was obtained from a study of cytomegalovirus exposure and HLA in healthy donors (dated by TCRdb to about 2017). Turning to the overall study: According to an earlier analysis of a few hundred of the donors, about 170 million T cells yielded 120 million or so unique TCR beta sequences and 276 Gb of sequence data. Roughly 300 gigabases of sequencing data and around 85 million unique TCR sequences made up an early release that covered fewer than 650 HLA-typed donors. Among the approximately 430 genotyped donors, 81% belonged to the genetic ancestry cluster associated with self-reported Caucasian donors. The study was designed to test whether signatures of past pathogen exposure could be identified by cataloging public T cell receptors. The study profiled the T cell repertoires of some 610 subjects by immunosequencing and related them to cytomegalovirus serostatus. A separate validation cohort of more than 100 different subjects was used in addition to the 666-subject first cohort. The study combined high-throughput TCR immunosequencing, statistical association of individual TCRs with disease status, and machine learning to predict cytomegalovirus infection status. To study patterns of TCR occurrence, a later analysis re-analyzed previously published TCR beta repertoires from 550 to 800 donors and added high-resolution HLA genotyping. Rather than using new phenotypic data, the later analysis identified candidate immune exposures from TCR beta sequences and from how often those sequences occurred across donors. An earlier analysis of approximately 580 of the donors used high-throughput TCR beta sequencing to judge whether each TCR beta V gene segment behaved as functional or pseudogenic. Donor age, sex, ethnicity and CMV serostatus were compiled together with the repertoire data. In a later genetic analysis, genome-wide SNP genotypes for about 55% of the roughly 700 donors were used, and that subset was treated as a discovery cohort. Every repertoire in the discovery cohort had been generated on one and the same sequencing platform. HLA typing covered class I and class II loci at four-digit resolution. The number of typed donors differed by locus: about 629-630 for A, B, C, DRB1 and DQB1; about 520 for DQA1; 606 for DPA1; and around 470 for DPB1. About five DR-DQ haplotypes were treated as single units for association and clustering because of strong linkage in the cohort. Among roughly 400 genotyped donors of the cohort, an average of roughly 240,000 unique TCR beta nucleotide sequences were sequenced per donor, about a sixth of them non-productive. What the work shows at the level of the full study, not this receptor alone: According to a later analysis, parvovirus B19, influenza, CMV and Epstein-Barr virus appeared linked to several top co-occurrence clusters. In a later analysis, HLA-associated TCR beta chains were found to be more clonally expanded and to have lower generation probabilities than equally common non-associated chains. According to a later analysis, TCR association rates differed among HLA loci, with DRB1 alleles showing the most associated TCRs and HLA-C alleles showing the fewest. Linkage disequilibrium might explain the correlated functional status among segregating V segments, but an unknown experimental factor could not be excluded. A later genetic analysis reported fewer N-insertions in productive TCRs among donors in an Asian-associated ancestry cluster than the roughly 720-donor mean. A further reported finding was that TCR beta sequences accurately predicted the HLA-A and HLA-B alleles for most subjects in the first cohort. Because HLA typing was missing for some donors at each locus, association tests included only the typed subset. Assigning TCR associations to individual alleles was difficult when HLA alleles, especially DR and DQ, strongly co-occurred. In both the original and validation cohorts, the classifier was reported to diagnose cytomegalovirus status with high specificity and sensitivity. The earlier analysis of 587 of the donors excluded some 15 rarely observed V segments, including chromosome 9 orphons, because counts were too low. In vitro tests confirmed that a few of the cytomegalovirus-associated TCR beta chains recognize cytomegalovirus antigens. Most TCR sequences were observed very rarely across donors, whereas some public TCRs were present in many individuals. A later analysis associated about 16,000 TCR beta sequences with specific HLA alleles at a false discovery rate of 0.05. A total of roughly 160 TCR beta chains were listed by the study as associated with cytomegalovirus. Some IMGT-functional V segments, including TRBV6-2 and TRBV6-3, could not be distinguished by the 87-base-pair reads and were therefore excluded. The authors suggested that the approach could potentially be extended to other disease states and immunological phenotypes. Sequencing depth was assumed to be roughly uniform across donors in the presence/absence analyses, though that assumption may not hold. The sequencing pipeline was judged likely to have produced a cluster of highly shared sequence variants as a technical artifact. CMV serostatus was the only immune exposure information available for the cohort. In an earlier analysis of some 640 of the donors, most TCR beta V segments were observed in productive rearrangements about 90% or about 30% of the time, broadly matching IMGT annotations. A later genetic analysis associated a missense DCLRE1C variant with V-gene and J-gene trimming of TCR beta chains, and an independent cohort replicated the association. In this cohort, only TCR beta chains were sequenced, and detectable features were limited by the absence of alpha or paired-chain data. According to a later analysis, most CMV-associated TCR beta chains appeared to be HLA-restricted, and the HLA associations seemed to be driven largely by CMV exposure.

Library method: the immunoSEQ multiplex PCR assay. For the multiplex PCR, a mixture combining 60 forward primers for TCR Vbeta segments and 13 reverse primers for TCR Jbeta segments was used. The CDR3 region of rearranged TCR beta genes was amplified from genomic DNA with a multiplex PCR assay. Amplified TCR beta libraries were sequenced as 87-base-pair reads on the Illumina HiSeq System. The original pipeline was this. A later analysis counted around 72 million unique TCR beta chains across the 670 or so repertoires, and 10 million to 11 million of these chains were shared by at least two donors. A nearest-neighbor algorithm error-corrected the raw reads and collapsed the reads into unique sequences, merging closely related sequences to remove PCR and sequencing errors. CDR3 sequences were aligned to IMGT reference sequences to assign V, D and J gene segments. Each retained sequence needed at least a six-nucleotide match to both a V gene segment and a J gene segment. Rearrangements were called productive when the CDR3 lacked stop codons and stayed in frame with V and J; all others were non-productive. CDR3 was defined by IMGT convention, running from the second conserved V-encoded cysteine to the conserved J-encoded phenylalanine. The earlier analysis of 587 of the donors excluded sequences that lacked an unambiguous match to a single V gene segment. In an earlier analysis of several hundred of the donors, V segments were called functional above 56.7% productive rearrangements and were called segregating when the between-donor standard deviation exceeded 5%. A statistical classification framework was developed to diagnose cytomegalovirus status using the catalog of TCR beta chain sequences. V and J gene assignment, in a later analysis, came from comparing TCR nucleotide sequences with IMGT/GENE-DB human TR gene sequences. Using the TCRdist pipeline, a later analysis assigned CDR3 sequences along with most-parsimonious VDJ recombination scenarios. In a later analysis, every TCR beta chain was defined by the combination of its CDR3 amino acid sequence and its V-gene family, and reads without a unique V-gene family were dropped. To address suspected cross-contamination and a sequencing artifact, a later analysis removed around 590 highly shared, low-generation-probability nucleotide sequences. For each public chain, a later analysis derived a clonal expansion index from normalized ranks of inferred template counts within each repertoire. In a later analysis, generation probabilities were computed using a VDJ recombination model fitted to out-of-frame rearrangements, and the results were checked against IGoR. In a later analysis, TCR-TCR, TCR-HLA and TCR-CMV co-occurrence was scored with hypergeometric tests, and a repertoire-size bias correction was applied to TCR pairs. A later analysis estimated false discovery rates by permuting HLA or CMV assignments 20 times. In a later analysis, co-occurring TCRs were grouped with DBSCAN, and TCRdist sequence similarity was added when clustering was performed within HLA-allele-positive subsets. Co-occurrence clustering excluded repertoires with fewer than 30,000 or more than 120,000 public chains, plus five with anomalous nucleotide sharing. TCRdb mirrors the immuneACCESS table, restricted to in-frame sequences. Some clones are absent from its copies; in checked studies, under half trace to an unresolved V gene, and the reason for the others is unknown. V and J calls and clone size are as listed in that table; D and trimming were resolved from the DNA. For this sample the table gives 150,000 to 200,000 clones, of which about four fifths were detected only once. Under 2% of the sample comes from the top ten.

The cohort was made up of under 800 healthy bone marrow donors. At the time of sampling, every cohort member was nominally healthy, though immune exposures that went unrecorded were likely present. The donor tested CMV seronegative, placing the donor among the 350 or so seronegative members of the cohort. Each donor provided a peripheral blood sample, and peripheral blood mononuclear cells were used for TCR beta sequencing. The Qiagen DNeasy Blood Extraction Kit was used to extract genomic DNA from the blood cell samples. Regarding this clone: No antigen is known for it. Base qualities were left out, and no much larger clone turns up one base away.

V is trimmed back by 4 bases and J by 7 bases, and the junction contains 7 bases that no gene match accounts for. The CDR3 contains 15 residues, cysteine and phenylalanine counted. Just CDR3 DNA is preserved here, 45 bases in frame from base 1. The sequencing input was PBMCs. The sequence was collected from a woman under 40 in good health and CMV-seronegative. Recombination connected TRBV5-7 to TRBJ1-5; 11 of the junction bases match TRBD1. TRBV5-7 is marked as an open reading frame, function uncertain. CDR3 sequence: CASSRTGGSGQPQHF. The nucleotides are TGTGCCAGCAGCCGGACAGGGGGCTCGGGGCAGCCCCAGCATTTT.